This T cell receptor (beta chain) came from a study of cytomegalovirus exposure and HLA in healthy donors. At sampling all donors were nominally healthy, likely with unrecorded immune exposures. The PCR was carried out with 60 Vbeta primers and 13 Jbeta primers. The repertoire was sequenced with immunoSEQ multiplex PCR; TCRdb's copy has only in-frame clones and lacks some. Of approximately 160,000 clones listed, approximately 71% are singletons. The receptor comes from a young woman in good health and CMV-seropositive. The specimen sequenced was PBMCs.

The CDR3 region has the DNA TGCGCCAGCAGCCGCTACAGTGAAGGGGCAGATACGCAGTATTTT. It is translated as CASSRYSEGADTQYF. The chain couples TRBV4-1 to TRBJ2-3; D is possibly TRBD1 (5 bases). CDR1 and CDR2 (germline): MGHRA, YSYEKL. V was cut by 4 bases and J by 4 bases, with 15 bases left in between. The CDR3 loop spans 15 amino acids.